Below are 8 T cell receptor beta chains sequenced from a single sample in a study of brain metastases from non-small cell lung cancer. Profiling relied on immunoSEQ multiplex PCR, and the TCRdb table lists in-frame clones only, not all of them. The data contain about 750 clones, roughly 88% of them singletons. The sequencing input was tissue from a brain metastasis. These receptors all come from a donor older than 35 with non-small cell lung cancer.

This clone was observed a handful of times. This chain connects TRBV19 to TRBJ2-1; weak D call: TRBD1 (6 bases). The germline V and J ends were trimmed by 0 bases and 0 bases, with 9 bases remaining between them. CDR3 length equals 16 residues. Germline CDR1 LNHDA, CDR2 SQIVND (reference sequence). The CDR3 reads CASSIDGTSSYNEQFF. CDR3 nucleotide sequence: TGTGCCAGTAGTATAGATGGGACAAGCTCCTACAATGAGCAGTTCTTC. The entire variable domain, with the rest obtained from reference TRBV19 and TRBJ2-1, is as follows: DGGITQSPKYLFRKEGQNVTLSCEQNLNHDAMYWYRQDPGQGLRLIYYSQIVNDFQKGDIAEGYSVSREKKESFPLTVTSAQKNPTAFYLCASSIDGTSSYNEQFFGPGTRLTVL.

This chain connects TRBV28 to TRBJ1-4, with D perhaps TRBD1 (6 bases). This CDR3 contains 14 residues. The germline CDR1 and CDR2 sequences are MDHEN and SYDVKM. V lost 6 bases, J lost 2 bases, and 10 bases lay in between. The CDR3 here is CASREQGTNEKLFF. In DNA, the CDR3 is TGTGCCAGCAGGGAACAGGGCACTAATGAAAAACTGTTTTTT.

The chain carries TRBV29-1 and TRBJ2-7, with a possible D match to TRBD1 (6 bases). The V gene's germline CDR1 is SQVTM and CDR2 ANQGSEA. The CDR3 covers 13 residues. The ends were cut back, 1 base at V and 7 bases at J, with 14 bases in the middle. The CDR3 DNA reads TGCAGCGTTGAAGCCCTGGGGGCGAGGGAGCAGTACTTC. This translates into CSVEALGAREQYF.

This clone has more than one count but fewer than ten. The chain employs TRBV2 and TRBJ2-7, with 10 positions matching TRBD1. The V segment lost 11 bases and the J segment 7 bases; nucleotides outside the gene matches: 14. The CDR3 has 14 amino acids. Germline values: CDR1 SNHLY, CDR2 FYNNEI. CDR3 in DNA: TGTGCCGGAAGGGAGGGGACAGGGGTAGGAGAGCAGTACTTC. This sequence encodes CAGREGTGVGEQYF.

This chain joins TRBV7-8 and TRBJ2-2; TRBD2 is a possible D gene (5 bases). V gave up 5 bases and J gave up 5 bases, with 12 bases separating them. The CDR3 loop spans 14 amino acids. Germline assignment: CDR1 SGHVS and CDR2 FQNEAQ. The CDR3 nucleotides read TGTGCCAGCAGCGCGAGCGGAAATACCGGGGAGCTGTTTTTT. It yields the protein CASSASGNTGELFF.

This rearrangement joins TRBV12-5 to TRBJ1-2, with D hard to call. Per the germline V gene, CDR1 is LGHNT and CDR2 is FRNRAP. Trimming removed 4 bases at V and 0 bases at J, with 9 bases between. The CDR3 covers 14 residues. CDR3 sequence: CASGSTRANYGYTF. The CDR3, as DNA: TGTGCTAGTGGTTCGACGAGAGCTAACTATGGCTACACCTTC.

The gene calls are TRBV7-9 and TRBJ2-5; D uncertain. Trimming took off 5 bases at V and 2 bases at J, with 12 bases between the two ends. Germline V gives CDR1 SEHNR, CDR2 FQNEAQ (reference sequence). The CDR3 has 14 amino acids. The CDR3, as DNA: TGTGCCAGCAGCCTACCCTGGGGTCAAGAGACCCAGTACTTC. As protein: CASSLPWGQETQYF.

This chain joins TRBV28 and TRBJ2-1, with TRBD2 identical over 10 bases. The CDR3 consists of 15 residues. Germline V lookup: CDR1 MDHEN, CDR2 SYDVKM. V lost 3 bases and J lost 10; bases outside the gene matches: 9. This CDR3 is CASSFLASGGEEQFF. The CDR3 DNA reads as TGTGCCAGCAGTTTTTTGGCTAGCGGGGGAGAGGAGCAGTTCTTC.